This T cell receptor beta chain was found in a study of blood T cell repertoires in COVID-19. Study-level background: The cDNA or gDNA used as material had been derived from T cells, B-cell-depleted T cells, or PBMCs.

Germline values: CDR1 MNHEY, CDR2 SMNVEV (reference sequence). Germline trimming cut 6 bases from V and 4 bases from J; bases unmatched to any gene: 14. The CDR3 contains 16 residues. Assay used: immunoSEQ multiplex PCR; TCRdb lists only in-frame clones, some missing. The top ten hold roughly 11% of the sample, which has about 280,000 clones, roughly 90% seen once. Sequences were obtained from peripheral blood. The chain couples TRBV27 to TRBJ1-2; 7 bases fit TRBD1. This clonotype was sampled from a woman aged 25 to 39 with COVID-19, enrolled during active disease. This chain's CDR3 is CASSPSTGEWGYGYTF. As DNA, the CDR3 is TGTGCCAGCAGCCCTTCAACAGGGGAATGGGGCTATGGCTACACCTTC.